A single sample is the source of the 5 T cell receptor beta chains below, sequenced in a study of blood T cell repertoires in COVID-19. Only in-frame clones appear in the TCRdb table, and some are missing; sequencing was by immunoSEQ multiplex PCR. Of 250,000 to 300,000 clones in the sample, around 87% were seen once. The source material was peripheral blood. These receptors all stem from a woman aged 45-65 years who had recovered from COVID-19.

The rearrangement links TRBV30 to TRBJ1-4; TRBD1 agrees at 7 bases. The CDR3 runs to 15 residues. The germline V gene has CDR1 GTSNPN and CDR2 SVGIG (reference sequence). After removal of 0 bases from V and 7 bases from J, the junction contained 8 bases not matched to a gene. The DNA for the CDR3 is TGTGCCTGGAGTGTACAAGAGGGGGCGGTTGAAAAACTGTTTTTT. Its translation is CAWSVQEGAVEKLFF.

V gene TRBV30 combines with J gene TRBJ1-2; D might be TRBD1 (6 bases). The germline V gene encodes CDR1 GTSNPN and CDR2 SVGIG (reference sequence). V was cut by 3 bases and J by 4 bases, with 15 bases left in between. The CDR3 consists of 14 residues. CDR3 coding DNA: TGTGCCTGGAGCCCTAACAGGGCTGTCTATGGCTACACCTTC. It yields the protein CAWSPNRAVYGYTF.

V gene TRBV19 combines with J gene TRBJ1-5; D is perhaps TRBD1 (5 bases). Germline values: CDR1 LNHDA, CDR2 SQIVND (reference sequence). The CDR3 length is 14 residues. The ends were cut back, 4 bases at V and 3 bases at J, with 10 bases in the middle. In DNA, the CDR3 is TGTGCCAGTAGTACAGACAGTTACAATCAGCCCCAGCATTTT. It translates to CASSTDSYNQPQHF. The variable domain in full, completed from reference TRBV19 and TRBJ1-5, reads DGGITQSPKYLFRKEGQNVTLSCEQNLNHDAMYWYRQDPGQGLRLIYYSQIVNDFQKGDIAEGYSVSREKKESFPLTVTSAQKNPTAFYLCASSTDSYNQPQHFGDGTRLSIL.

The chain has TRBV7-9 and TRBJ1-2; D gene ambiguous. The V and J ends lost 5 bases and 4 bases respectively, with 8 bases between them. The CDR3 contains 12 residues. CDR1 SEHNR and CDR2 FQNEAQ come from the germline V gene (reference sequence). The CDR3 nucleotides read TGTGCCAGCAGCCCCGGTGGCTATGGCTACACCTTC. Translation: CASSPGGYGYTF. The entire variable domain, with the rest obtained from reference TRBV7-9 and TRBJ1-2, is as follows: DTGVSQNPRHKITKRGQNVTFRCDPISEHNRLYWYRQTLGQGPEFLTYFQNEAQLEKSRLLSDRFSAERPKGSFSTLEIQRTEQGDSAMYLCASSPGGYGYTFGSGTRLTVV.

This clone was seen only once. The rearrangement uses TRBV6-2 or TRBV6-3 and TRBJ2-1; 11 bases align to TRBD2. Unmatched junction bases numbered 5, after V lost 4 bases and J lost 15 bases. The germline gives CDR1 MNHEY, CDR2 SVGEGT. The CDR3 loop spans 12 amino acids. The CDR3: CASSLGLAAWFF. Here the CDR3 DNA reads TGTGCCAGCAGTTTGGGACTAGCGGCGTGGTTCTTC.